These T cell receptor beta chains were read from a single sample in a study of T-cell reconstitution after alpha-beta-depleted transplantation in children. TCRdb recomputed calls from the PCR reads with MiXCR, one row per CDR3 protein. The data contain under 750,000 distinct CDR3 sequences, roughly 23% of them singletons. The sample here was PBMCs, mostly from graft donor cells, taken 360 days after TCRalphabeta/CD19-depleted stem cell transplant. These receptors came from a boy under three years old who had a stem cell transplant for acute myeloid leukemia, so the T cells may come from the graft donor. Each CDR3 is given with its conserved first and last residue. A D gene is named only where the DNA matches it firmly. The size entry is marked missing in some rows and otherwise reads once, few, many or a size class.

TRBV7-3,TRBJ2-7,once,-,TGTGCCAGCAGCTCAGCAAACGAGCAGTACTTC,CASSSANEQYF
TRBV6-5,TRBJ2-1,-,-,TGTGCCAGCAGTTACTCCGGACCACCGGGGGAGCAGTTCTTC,CASSYSGPPGEQFF
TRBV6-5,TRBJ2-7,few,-,TGTGCCAGCAGTTACTCGATTGCCGACGGCTACGAGCAGTACTTC,CASSYSIADGYEQYF
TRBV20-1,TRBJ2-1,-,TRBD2,TGCAGTGCCAGCCCAGCGGGGGGTACCTTGAGGGGAAGTGAGCAGTTCTTC,CSASPAGGTLRGSEQFF
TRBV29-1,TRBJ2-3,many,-,TGCAGCGAGCGCCTTAGCACAGATACGCAGTATTTT,CSERLSTDTQYF
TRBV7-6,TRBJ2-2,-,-,TGTGCCAGCAGCTTACGGCGGCAGAGCCCTCACGGGGAGCTGTTTTTT,CASSLRRQSPHGELFF
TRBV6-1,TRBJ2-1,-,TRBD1,TGTGCCAGCAGTCCACGGACAGGGGAGTACAATGAGCAGTTCTTC,CASSPRTGEYNEQFF
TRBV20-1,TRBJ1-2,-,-,TGCAGTGCTAGTCTCCAGGGTCTAGTGGGCTACACCTTC,CSASLQGLVGYTF
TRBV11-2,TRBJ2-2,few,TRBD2,TGTGCCAGCAGTCAACCCCGACGGGCGGGGGGGCCGAACACCGGGGAGCTGTTTTTT,CASSQPRRAGGPNTGELFF
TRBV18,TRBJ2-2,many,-,TGTGCCACCATCCAGGGGATAGACACCGGGGAGCTGTTTTTT,CATIQGIDTGELFF
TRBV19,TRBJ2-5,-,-,TGTGCCAGTAGTATTGAGGAGCAAGAGACCCAGTACTTC,CASSIEEQETQYF
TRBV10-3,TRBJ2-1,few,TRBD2,TGTGCCTCTGCCGGGACTACCGGAAATGAGCAGTTCTTC,CASAGTTGNEQFF
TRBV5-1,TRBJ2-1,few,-,TGCGCCAGCAGCATCAGGGGGGTAACCTACAATGAGCAGTTCTTC,CASSIRGVTYNEQFF
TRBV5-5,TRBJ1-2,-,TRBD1,TGTGCCAGCAAGGGCAGGGGGGATGGCTACACCTTC,CASKGRGDGYTF
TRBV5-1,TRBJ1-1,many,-,TGCGCCAGCAGCTTGGGGGCCGTGGGGGCTGAAGCTTTCTTT,CASSLGAVGAEAFF
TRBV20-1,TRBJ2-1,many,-,TGCAGTGCTAGAGGGAGGGGACAGATAATAGGTGAGCAGTTCTTC,CSARGRGQIIGEQFF
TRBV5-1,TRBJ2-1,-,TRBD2,TGCGCCAGCAGCTCCGGGACTATATACAATGAGCAGTTCTTC,CASSSGTIYNEQFF
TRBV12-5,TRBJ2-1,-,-,TGTGCTAGTGGTTTTGACCGTCCTAGCTCCTACAATGAGCAGTTCTTC,CASGFDRPSSYNEQFF
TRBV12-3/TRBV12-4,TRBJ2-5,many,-,TGTGCCAGCAGTTTAGCGGCGAGCGAGACCCAGTACTTC,CASSLAASETQYF
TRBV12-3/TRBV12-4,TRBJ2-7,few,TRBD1,TGTGCCAGCAGTTTCGGGACAGGGGGTAGGAGCTCCTACGAGCAGTACTTC,CASSFGTGGRSSYEQYF